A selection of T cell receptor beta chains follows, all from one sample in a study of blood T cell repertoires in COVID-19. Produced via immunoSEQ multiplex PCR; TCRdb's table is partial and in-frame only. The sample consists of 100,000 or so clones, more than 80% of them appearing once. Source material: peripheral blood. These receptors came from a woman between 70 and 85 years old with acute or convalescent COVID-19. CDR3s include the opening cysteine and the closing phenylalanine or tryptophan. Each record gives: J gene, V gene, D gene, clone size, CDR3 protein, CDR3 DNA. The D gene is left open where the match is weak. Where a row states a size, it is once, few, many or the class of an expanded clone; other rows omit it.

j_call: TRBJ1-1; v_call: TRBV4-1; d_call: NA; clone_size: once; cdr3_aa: CASSQVFSNTEAFF; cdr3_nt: TGCGCCAGCAGCCAAGTTTTCTCGAACACTGAAGCTTTCTTT
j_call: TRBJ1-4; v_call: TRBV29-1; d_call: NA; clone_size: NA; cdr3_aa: CSVGQQGLEKLFF; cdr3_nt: TGCAGCGTTGGGCAACAGGGTTTGGAAAAACTGTTTTTT
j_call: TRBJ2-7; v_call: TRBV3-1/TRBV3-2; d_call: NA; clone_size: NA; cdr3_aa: CASPQVNRGYEQYF; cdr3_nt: TGTGCCAGCCCCCAGGTGAACCGGGGGTACGAGCAGTACTTC
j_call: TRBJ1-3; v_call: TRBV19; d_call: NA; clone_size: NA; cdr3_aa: CASSPHSSSGNTIYF; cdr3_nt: TGTGCCAGTAGCCCCCACAGCTCCTCTGGAAACACCATATATTTT
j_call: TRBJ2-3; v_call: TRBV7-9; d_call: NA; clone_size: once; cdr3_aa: CASSFLTTWGTDTQYF; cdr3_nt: TGTGCCAGCAGCTTCCTGACTACTTGGGGTACAGATACGCAGTATTTT
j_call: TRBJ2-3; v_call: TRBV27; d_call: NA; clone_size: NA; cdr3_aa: CASSFSFGLAQGGDTQYF; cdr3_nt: TGTGCCAGCAGTTTCTCCTTCGGACTAGCTCAGGGGGGAGATACGCAGTATTTT
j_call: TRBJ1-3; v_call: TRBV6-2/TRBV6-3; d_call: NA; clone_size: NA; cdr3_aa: CASSRTAHSGNTIYF; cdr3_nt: TGTGCCAGCAGCCGGACAGCGCACTCTGGAAACACCATATATTTT
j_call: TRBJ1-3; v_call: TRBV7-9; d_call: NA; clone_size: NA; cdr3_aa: CASSLHTPGGGNTIYF; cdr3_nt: TGTGCCAGCAGCTTGCACACTCCGGGAGGTGGAAACACCATATATTTT
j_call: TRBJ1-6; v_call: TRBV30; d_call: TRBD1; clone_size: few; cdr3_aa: CAWSLGGQAGYSPLHF; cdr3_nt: TGTGCCTGGAGTCTTGGGGGACAGGCGGGGTATTCACCCCTCCACTTT
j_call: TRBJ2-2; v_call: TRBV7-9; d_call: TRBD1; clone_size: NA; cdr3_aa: CASSPPGTGAGELFF; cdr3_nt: TGTGCCAGCAGCCCCCCCGGGACAGGGGCCGGGGAGCTGTTTTTT
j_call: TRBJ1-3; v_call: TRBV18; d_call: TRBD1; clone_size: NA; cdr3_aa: CASSPRGQGNSGNTIYF; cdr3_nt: TGTGCCAGCTCACCACGCGGACAGGGGAACTCTGGAAACACCATATATTTT
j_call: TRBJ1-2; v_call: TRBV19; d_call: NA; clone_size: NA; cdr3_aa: CASSMWSQADYGYTF; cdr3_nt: TGTGCCAGTAGTATGTGGTCACAGGCGGACTATGGCTACACCTTC
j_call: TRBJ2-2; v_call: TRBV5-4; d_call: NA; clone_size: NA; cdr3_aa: CASSAPSRGLTGELFF; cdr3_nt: TGTGCCAGCAGCGCCCCCTCCAGGGGCCTTACCGGGGAGCTGTTTTTT
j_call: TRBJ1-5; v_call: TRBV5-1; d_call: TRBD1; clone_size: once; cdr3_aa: CASSWGQSYSNQPQHF; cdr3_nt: TGCGCCAGCAGCTGGGGACAGTCGTATAGCAATCAGCCCCAGCATTTT
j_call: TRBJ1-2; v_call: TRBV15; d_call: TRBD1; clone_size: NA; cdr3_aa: CATGNSDRDYGYTF; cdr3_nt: TGTGCCACCGGAAATTCGGACAGGGATTATGGCTACACCTTC
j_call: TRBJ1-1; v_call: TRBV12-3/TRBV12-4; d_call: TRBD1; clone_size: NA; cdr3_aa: CASRGDSTEAFF; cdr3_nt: TGTGCCAGCAGAGGGGACAGTACTGAAGCTTTCTTT
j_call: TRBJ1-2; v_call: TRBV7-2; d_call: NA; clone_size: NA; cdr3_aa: CASSLEQGRVNGYTF; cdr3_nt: TGTGCCAGCAGCTTAGAACAGGGCAGGGTGAATGGCTACACCTTC
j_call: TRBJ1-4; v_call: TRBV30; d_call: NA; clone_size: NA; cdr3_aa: CAWYRATNEKLFF; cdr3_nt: TGTGCCTGGTACAGAGCAACTAATGAAAAACTGTTTTTT
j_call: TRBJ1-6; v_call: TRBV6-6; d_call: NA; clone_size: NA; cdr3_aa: CASSYSPGLRGSPLHF; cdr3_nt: TGTGCCAGCAGTTACAGTCCGGGACTCCGGGGTTCACCCCTCCACTTT
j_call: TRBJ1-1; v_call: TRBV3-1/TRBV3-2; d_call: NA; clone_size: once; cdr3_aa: CASSQDVGHTNTEAFF; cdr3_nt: TGTGCCAGCAGCCAAGATGTGGGGCACACGAACACTGAAGCTTTCTTT
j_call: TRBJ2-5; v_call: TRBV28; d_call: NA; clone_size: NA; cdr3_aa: CASSLGGDGKQETQYF; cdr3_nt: TGTGCCAGCAGTTTAGGAGGAGACGGGAAACAAGAGACCCAGTACTTC
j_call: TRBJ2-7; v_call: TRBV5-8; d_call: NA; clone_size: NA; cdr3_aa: CASRRAAEQYF; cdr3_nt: TGTGCCAGCAGGCGGGCAGCCGAGCAGTACTTC
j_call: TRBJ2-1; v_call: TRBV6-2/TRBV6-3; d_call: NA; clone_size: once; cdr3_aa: CASTPDWGHYNEQFF; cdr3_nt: TGTGCCAGCACCCCCGACTGGGGGCACTACAATGAGCAGTTCTTC
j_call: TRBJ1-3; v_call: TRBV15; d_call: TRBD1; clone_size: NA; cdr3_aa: CATSRDRGRGNGNTIYF; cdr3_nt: TGTGCCACCAGCAGAGATCGTGGCAGGGGGAATGGAAACACCATATATTTT
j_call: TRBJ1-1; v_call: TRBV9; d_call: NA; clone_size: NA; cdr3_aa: CASSVRQGGTEAFF; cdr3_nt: TGTGCCAGCAGCGTCAGGCAGGGAGGCACTGAAGCTTTCTTT
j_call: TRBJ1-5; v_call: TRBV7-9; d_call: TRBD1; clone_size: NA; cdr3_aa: CASSLVTGGGNQPQHF; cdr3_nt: TGTGCCAGCAGCTTAGTCACAGGGGGAGGCAATCAGCCCCAGCATTTT
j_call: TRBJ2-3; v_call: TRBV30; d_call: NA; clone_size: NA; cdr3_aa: CAWSAKDFTDTQYF; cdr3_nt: TGTGCCTGGAGTGCGAAGGACTTCACAGATACGCAGTATTTT
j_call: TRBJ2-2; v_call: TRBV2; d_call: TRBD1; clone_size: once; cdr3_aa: CASSGDRFTGELFF; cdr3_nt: TGTGCCAGCAGTGGGGACAGGTTCACCGGGGAGCTGTTTTTT
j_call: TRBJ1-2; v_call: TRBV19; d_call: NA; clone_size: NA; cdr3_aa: CASSTSGTPTGDSNYGYTF; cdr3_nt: TGTGCCAGTAGTACAAGCGGGACACCCACTGGGGATTCTAACTATGGCTACACCTTC
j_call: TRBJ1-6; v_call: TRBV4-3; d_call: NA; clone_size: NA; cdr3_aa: CASSPSDRINSPLHF; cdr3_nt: TGCGCCAGCAGCCCCTCGGACAGAATTAATTCACCCCTCCACTTT
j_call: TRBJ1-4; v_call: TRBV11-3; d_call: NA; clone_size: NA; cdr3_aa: CASSEGRHKNEKLFF; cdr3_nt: TGTGCCAGCAGCGAGGGGAGGCACAAGAATGAAAAACTGTTTTTT
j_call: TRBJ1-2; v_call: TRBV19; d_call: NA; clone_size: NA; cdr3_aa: CASGHNYGYTF; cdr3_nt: TGTGCCAGTGGACACAACTATGGCTACACCTTC
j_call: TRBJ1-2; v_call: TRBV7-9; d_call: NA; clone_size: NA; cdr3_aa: CASSFGGGAYGYTF; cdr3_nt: TGTGCCAGCAGCTTTGGTGGGGGGGCCTATGGCTACACCTTC
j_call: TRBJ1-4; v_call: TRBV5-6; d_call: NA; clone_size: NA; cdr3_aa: CASSLNQALATNEKLFF; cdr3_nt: TGTGCCAGCAGCTTGAACCAGGCCCTTGCAACTAATGAAAAACTGTTTTTT
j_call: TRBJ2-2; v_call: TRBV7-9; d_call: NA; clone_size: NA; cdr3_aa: CASSRRLVSSTGELFF; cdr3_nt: TGTGCCAGCAGCCGAAGACTAGTATCGAGCACCGGGGAGCTGTTTTTT
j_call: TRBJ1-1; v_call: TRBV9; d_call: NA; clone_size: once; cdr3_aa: CASSFGTRDTEAFF; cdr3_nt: TGTGCCAGCAGCTTTGGCACCAGGGACACTGAAGCTTTCTTT
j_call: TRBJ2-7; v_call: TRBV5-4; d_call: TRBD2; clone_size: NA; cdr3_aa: CASSLGAGSPYEQYF; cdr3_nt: TGTGCCAGCAGCTTGGGAGCGGGGAGTCCCTACGAGCAGTACTTC
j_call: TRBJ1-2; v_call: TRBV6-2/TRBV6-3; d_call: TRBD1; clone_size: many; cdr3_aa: CASSYGTVLGGYTF; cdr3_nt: TGTGCCAGCAGTTATGGGACAGTCCTCGGTGGCTACACCTTC
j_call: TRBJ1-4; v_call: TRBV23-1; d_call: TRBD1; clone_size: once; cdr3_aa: CASSLGQGFVNEKLFF; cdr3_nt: TGCGCCAGCAGTCTCGGACAGGGCTTTGTTAATGAAAAACTGTTTTTT
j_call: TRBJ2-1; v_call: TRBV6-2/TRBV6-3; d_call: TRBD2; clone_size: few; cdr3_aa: CASSTGTSGYSYNEQFF; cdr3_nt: TGTGCCAGCAGCACCGGGACTAGCGGTTACTCCTACAATGAGCAGTTCTTC
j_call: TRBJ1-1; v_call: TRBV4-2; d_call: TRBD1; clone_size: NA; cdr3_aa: CASSQVQGAGMNTEAFF; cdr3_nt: TGTGCCAGCAGCCAAGTACAGGGGGCCGGAATGAACACTGAAGCTTTCTTT
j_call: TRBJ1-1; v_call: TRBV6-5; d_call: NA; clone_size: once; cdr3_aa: CASSWIQSGAVEAFF; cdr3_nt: TGTGCCAGCAGTTGGATACAATCAGGGGCCGTAGAAGCTTTCTTT
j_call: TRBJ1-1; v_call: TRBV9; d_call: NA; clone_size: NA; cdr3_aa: CASSVVSSMNTEAFF; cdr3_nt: TGTGCCAGCAGCGTAGTATCAAGCATGAACACTGAAGCTTTCTTT
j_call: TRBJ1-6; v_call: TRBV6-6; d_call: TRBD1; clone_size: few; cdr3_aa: CASSPDRVNSPLHF; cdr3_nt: TGTGCCAGCAGCCCGGACAGGGTGAATTCACCCCTCCACTTT
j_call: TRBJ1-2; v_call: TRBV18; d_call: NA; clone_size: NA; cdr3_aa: CASSADGGYGYTF; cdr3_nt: TGTGCCAGCTCAGCGGACGGAGGCTATGGCTACACCTTC
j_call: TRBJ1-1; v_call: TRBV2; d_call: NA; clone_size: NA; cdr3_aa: CASSEQGTEAFF; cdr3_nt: TGTGCCAGCAGTGAACAGGGTACTGAAGCTTTCTTT
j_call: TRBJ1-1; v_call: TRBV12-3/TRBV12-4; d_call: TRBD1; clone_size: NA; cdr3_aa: CASSDRAAVEAFF; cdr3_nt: TGTGCCAGCAGCGACAGGGCGGCGGTTGAAGCTTTCTTT
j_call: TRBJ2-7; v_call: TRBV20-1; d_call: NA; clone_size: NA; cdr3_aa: CSALRTVQYF; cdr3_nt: TGCAGTGCTCTCCGGACTGTGCAGTACTTC
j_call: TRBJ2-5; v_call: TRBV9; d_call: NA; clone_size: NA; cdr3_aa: CASSIGPGQETQYF; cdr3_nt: TGTGCCAGCAGCATAGGTCCCGGCCAAGAGACCCAGTACTTC
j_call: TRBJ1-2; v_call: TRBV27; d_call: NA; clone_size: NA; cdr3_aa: CASSLDPQISYTF; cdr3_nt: TGTGCCAGCAGTTTAGATCCTCAGATTAGCTACACCTTC
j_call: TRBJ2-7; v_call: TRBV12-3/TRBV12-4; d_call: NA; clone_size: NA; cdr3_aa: CASSSQGYEQYF; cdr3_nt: TGTGCCAGCAGCTCTCAGGGCTACGAGCAGTACTTC
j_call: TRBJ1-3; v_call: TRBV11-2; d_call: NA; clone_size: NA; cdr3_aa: CASSPRRTEGNTIYF; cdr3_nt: TGTGCCAGCAGCCCACGGAGGACGGAAGGAAACACCATATATTTT
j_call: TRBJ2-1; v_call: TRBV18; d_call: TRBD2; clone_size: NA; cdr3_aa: CASSPPTSGWNEQFF; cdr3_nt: TGTGCCAGCTCACCACCGACTAGCGGGTGGAATGAGCAGTTCTTC
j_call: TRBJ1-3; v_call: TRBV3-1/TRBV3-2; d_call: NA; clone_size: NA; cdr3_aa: CASRSQGNTIYF; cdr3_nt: TGTGCCAGCAGATCACAGGGAAACACCATATATTTT
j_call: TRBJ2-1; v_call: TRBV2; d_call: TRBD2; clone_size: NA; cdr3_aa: CASSEGGRSYNEQFF; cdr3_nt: TGTGCCAGCAGTGAAGGCGGGAGATCCTACAATGAGCAGTTCTTC
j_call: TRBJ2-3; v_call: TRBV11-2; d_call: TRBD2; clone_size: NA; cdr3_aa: CASSTTLRVAGRTDTQYF; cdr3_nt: TGTGCCAGCAGCACCACTCTGAGGGTAGCGGGACGCACAGATACGCAGTATTTT
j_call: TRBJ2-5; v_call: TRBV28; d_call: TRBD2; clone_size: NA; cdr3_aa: CASSLWGGETQYF; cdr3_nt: TGTGCCAGCAGTTTGTGGGGGGGAGAGACCCAGTACTTC
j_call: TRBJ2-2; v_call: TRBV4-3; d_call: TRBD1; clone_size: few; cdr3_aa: CASSQLTGGFTGELFF; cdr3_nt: TGCGCCAGCAGCCAACTGACAGGGGGCTTCACCGGGGAGCTGTTTTTT
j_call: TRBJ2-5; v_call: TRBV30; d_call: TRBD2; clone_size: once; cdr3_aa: CAWSVAGVWETQYF; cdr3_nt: TGTGCCTGGAGTGTGGCGGGGGTATGGGAGACCCAGTACTTC
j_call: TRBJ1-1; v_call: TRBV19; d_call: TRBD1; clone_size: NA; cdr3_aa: CASSIYGTGHTEAFF; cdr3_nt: TGTGCCAGTAGTATCTACGGGACAGGGCACACTGAAGCTTTCTTT